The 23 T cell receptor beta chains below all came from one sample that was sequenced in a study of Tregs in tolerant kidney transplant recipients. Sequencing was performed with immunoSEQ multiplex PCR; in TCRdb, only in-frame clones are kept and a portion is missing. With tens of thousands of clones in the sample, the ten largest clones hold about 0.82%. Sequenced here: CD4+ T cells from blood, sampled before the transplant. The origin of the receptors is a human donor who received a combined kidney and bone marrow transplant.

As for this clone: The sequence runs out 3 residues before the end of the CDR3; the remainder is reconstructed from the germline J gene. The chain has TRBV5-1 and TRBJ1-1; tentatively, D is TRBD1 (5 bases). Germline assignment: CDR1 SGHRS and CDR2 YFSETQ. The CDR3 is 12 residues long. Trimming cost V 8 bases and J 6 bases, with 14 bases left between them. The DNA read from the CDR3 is TGCGCCAGTCAAGGGCAGGGCGCTGAA. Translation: CASQGQGAE. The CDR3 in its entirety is CASQGQGAEAFF.

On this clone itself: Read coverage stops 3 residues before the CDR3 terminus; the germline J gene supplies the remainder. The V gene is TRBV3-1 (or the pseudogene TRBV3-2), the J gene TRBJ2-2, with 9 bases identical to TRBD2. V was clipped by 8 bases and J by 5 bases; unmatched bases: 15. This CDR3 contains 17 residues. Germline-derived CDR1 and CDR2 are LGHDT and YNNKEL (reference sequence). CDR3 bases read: TGTGCCAGCTCAAATAGGGGTAGCGGGAGTGGAACCGGGGAG. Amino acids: CASSNRGSGSGTGE. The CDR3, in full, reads CASSNRGSGSGTGELFF.

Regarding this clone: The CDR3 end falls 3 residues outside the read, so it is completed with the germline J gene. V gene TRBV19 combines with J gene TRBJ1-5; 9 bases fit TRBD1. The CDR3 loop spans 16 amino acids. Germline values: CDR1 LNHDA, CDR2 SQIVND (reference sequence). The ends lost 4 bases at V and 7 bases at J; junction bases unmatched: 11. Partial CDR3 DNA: TGTGCCAGTAGTACATGGGACAGGGCGGATAACCAGCCC. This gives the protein CASSTWDRADNQP. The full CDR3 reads CASSTWDRADNQPQHF.

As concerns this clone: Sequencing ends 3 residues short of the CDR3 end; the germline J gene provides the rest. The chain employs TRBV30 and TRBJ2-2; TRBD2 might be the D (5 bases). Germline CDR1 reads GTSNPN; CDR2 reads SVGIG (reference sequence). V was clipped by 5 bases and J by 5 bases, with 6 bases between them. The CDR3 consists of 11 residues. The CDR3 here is CAWGGTGELFF. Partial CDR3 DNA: TGTGCCTGGGGCGGGACCGGGGAG.

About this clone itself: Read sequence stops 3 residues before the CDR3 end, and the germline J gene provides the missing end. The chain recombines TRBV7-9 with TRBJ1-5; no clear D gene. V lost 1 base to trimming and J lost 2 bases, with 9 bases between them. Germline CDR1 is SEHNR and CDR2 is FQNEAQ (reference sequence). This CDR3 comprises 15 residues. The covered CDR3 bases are TGTGCCAGCAGCTTAGGTGGCGGGGGCAATCAGCCC. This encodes CASSLGGGGNQP. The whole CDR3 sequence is CASSLGGGGNQPQHF.

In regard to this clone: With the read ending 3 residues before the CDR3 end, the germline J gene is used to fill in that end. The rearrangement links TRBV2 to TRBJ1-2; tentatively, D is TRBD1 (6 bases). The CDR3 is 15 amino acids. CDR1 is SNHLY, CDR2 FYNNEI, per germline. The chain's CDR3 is CASGKGGGQPLGYTF. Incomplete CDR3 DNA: TGTGCCAGCGGCAAAGGCGGGGGGCAGCCCCTAGGC.

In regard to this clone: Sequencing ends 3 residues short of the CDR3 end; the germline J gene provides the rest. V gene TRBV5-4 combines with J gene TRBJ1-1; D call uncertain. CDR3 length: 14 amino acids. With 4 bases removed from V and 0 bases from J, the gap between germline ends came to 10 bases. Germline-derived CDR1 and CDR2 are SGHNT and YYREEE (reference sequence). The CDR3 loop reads CASSAGRMNTEAFF. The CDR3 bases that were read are TGTGCCAGCAGCGCGGGCAGAATGAACACTGAA.

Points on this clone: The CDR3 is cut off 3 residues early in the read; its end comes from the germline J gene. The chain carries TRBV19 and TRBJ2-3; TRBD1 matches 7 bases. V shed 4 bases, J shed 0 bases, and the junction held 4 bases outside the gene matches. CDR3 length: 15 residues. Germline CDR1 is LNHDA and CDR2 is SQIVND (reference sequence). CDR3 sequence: CASSTWDSSTDTQYF. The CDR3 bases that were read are TGTGCCAGTAGTACCTGGGACAGCAGCACAGATACG.

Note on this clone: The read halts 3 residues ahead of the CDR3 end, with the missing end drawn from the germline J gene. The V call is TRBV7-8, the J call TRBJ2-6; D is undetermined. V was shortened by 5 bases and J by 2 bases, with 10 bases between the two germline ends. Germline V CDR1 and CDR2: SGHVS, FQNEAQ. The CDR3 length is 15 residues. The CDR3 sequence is CASSHPRAGANVLTF. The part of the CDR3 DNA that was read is TGTGCCAGCAGCCACCCTCGGGCTGGGGCCAACGTC.

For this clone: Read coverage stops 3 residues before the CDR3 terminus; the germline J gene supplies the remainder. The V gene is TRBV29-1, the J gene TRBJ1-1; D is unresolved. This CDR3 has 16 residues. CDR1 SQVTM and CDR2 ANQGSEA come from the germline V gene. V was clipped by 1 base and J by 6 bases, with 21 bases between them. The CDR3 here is CSVEVSAGWPRAEAFF. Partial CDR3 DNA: TGCAGCGTTGAAGTATCGGCGGGGTGGCCGCGCGCTGAA. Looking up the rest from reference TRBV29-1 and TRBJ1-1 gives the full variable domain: SAVISQKPSRDICQRGTSLTIQCQVDSQVTMMFWYRQQPGQSLTLIATANQGSEATYESGFVIDKFPISRPNLTFSTLTVSNMSPEDSSIYLCSVEVSAGWPRAEAFFGQGTRLTVV.

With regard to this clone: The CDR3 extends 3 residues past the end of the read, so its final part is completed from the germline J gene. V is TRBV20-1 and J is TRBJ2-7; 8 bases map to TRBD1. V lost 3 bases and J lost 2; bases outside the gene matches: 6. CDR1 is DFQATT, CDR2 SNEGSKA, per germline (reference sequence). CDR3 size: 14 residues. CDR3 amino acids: CSARGDRYPYEQYF. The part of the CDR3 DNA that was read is TGCAGTGCTAGGGGGGACAGGTATCCCTACGAG.

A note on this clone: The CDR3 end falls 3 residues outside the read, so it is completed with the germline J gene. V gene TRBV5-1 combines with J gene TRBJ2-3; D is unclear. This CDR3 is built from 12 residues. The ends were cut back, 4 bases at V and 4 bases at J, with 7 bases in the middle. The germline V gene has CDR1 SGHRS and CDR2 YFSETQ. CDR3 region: CASSPPADTQYF. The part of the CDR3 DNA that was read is TGCGCCAGCAGCCCCCCGGCAGATACG.

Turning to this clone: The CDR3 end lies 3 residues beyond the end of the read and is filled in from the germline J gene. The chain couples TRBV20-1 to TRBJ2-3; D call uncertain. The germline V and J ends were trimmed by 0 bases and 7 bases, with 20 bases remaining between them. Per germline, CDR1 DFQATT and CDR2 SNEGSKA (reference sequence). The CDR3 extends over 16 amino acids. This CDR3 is CSARDMSSTPLNTQYF. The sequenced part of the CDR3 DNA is TGCAGTGCTAGAGATATGTCTAGTACCCCCCTGAATACG.

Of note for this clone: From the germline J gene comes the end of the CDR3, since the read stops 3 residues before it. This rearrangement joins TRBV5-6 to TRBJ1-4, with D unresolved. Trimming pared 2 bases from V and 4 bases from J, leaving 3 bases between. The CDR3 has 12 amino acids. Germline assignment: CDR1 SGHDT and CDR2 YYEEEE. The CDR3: CASSFRNEKLFF. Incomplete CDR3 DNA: TGTGCCAGCAGCTTCCGTAATGAAAAA. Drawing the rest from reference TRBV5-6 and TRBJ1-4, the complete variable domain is DAGVTQSPTHLIKTRGQQVTLRCSPKSGHDTVSWYQQALGQGPQFIFQYYEEEERQRGNFPDRFSGHQFPNYSSELNVNALLLGDSALYLCASSFRNEKLFFGSGTQLSVL.

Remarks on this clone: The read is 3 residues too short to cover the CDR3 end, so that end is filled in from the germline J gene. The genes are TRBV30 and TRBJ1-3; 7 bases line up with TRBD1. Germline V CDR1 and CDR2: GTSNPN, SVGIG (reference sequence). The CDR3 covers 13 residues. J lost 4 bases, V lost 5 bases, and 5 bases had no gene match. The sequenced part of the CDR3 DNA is TGTGCCTGGGCCGGGACAGCCGGAAACACC. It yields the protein CAWAGTAGNT. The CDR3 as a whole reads CAWAGTAGNTIYF.

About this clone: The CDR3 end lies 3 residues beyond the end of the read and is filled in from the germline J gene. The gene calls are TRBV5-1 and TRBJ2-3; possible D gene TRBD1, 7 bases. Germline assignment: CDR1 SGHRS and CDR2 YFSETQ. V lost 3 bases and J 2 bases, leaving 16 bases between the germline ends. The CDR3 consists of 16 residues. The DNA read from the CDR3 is TGCGCCAGCAGCTCGCGACAGGGAGGAAACACAGATACG. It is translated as CASSSRQGGNTDT. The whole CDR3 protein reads CASSSRQGGNTDTQYF.

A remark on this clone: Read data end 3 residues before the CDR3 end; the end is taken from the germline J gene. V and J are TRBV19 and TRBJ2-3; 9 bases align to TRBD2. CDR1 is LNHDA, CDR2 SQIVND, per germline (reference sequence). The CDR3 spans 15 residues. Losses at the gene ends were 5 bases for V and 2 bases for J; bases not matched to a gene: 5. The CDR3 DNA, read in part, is TGTGCCAGTAGTTCCGCGGGGGGGTCCACAGATACG. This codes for CASSSAGGSTDT. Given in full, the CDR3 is CASSSAGGSTDTQYF.

The DNA read from the CDR3 is TGCGCCAGCAGCCGCCTTGGCGGGTCGGACACCGGGGAG. It specifies CASSRLGGSDTGE. The CDR3 in its entirety is CASSRLGGSDTGELFF. The chain carries TRBV4-1 and TRBJ2-2, with D perhaps matching TRBD2 (5 bases). The missing CDR3 end, 3 residues past where the read stops, is filled in from the germline J gene. The CDR3 extends over 16 amino acids. The ends were cut back, 4 bases at V and 3 bases at J, with 15 bases in the middle. The germline V gene has CDR1 MGHRA and CDR2 YSYEKL.

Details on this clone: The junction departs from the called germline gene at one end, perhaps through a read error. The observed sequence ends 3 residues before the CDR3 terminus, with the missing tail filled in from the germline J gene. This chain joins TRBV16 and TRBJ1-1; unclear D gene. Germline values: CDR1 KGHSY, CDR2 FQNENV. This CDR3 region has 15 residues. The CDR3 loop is CASSQWSPGNAEAFF. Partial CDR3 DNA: TGTGCCAGCAGCCAATGGAGTCCGGGGAACGCTGAA.

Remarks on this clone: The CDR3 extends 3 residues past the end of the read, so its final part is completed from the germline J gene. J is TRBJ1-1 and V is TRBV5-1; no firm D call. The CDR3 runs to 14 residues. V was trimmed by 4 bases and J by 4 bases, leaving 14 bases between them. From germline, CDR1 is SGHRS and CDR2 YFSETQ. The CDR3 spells CASSPSGGSTEAFF. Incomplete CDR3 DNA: TGCGCCAGCAGCCCCTCCGGCGGGAGCACTGAA. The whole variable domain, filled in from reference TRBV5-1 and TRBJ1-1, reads KAGVTQTPRYLIKTRGQQVTLSCSPISGHRSVSWYQQTPGQGLQFLFEYFSETQRNKGNFPGRFSGRQFSNSRSEMNVSTLELGDSALYLCASSPSGGSTEAFFGQGTRLTVV.

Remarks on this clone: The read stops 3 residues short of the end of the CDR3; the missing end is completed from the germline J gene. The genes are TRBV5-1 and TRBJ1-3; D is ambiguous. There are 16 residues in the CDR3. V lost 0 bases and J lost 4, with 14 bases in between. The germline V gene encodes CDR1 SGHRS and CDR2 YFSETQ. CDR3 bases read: TGCGCCAGCAGCTTGGATCCGCGGAGAGCCGGAAACACC. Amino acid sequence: CASSLDPRRAGNT. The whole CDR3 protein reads CASSLDPRRAGNTIYF.

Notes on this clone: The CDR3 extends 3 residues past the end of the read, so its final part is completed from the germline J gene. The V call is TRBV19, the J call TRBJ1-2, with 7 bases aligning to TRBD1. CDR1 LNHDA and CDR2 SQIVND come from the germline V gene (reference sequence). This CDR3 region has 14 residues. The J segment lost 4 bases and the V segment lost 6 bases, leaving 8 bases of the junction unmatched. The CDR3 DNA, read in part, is TGTGCCAGTAGGACAAACAGGGGTGGCTATGGC. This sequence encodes CASRTNRGGYG. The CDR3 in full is CASRTNRGGYGYTF.

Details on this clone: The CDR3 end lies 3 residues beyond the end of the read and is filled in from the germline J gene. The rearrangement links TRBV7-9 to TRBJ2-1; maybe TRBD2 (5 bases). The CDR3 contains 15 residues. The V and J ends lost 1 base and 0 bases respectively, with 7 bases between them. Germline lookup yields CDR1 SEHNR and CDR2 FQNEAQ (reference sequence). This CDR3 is CASSLGTSSYNEQFF. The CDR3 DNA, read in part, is TGTGCCAGCAGCTTAGGAACTAGCTCCTACAATGAG. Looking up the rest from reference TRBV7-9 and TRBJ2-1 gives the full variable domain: DTGVSQNPRHKITKRGQNVTFRCDPISEHNRLYWYRQTLGQGPEFLTYFQNEAQLEKSRLLSDRFSAERPKGSFSTLEIQRTEQGDSAMYLCASSLGTSSYNEQFFGPGTRLTVL.